The 3 T cell receptor beta chains presented below share a single source sample, sequenced in a study of PD-1 blockade in classical Hodgkin lymphoma. Time point specified: newly diagnosed, previously untreated cHL patient sample. The study purified CD4+ T cells from thawed PBMCs using magnetic negative selection. TCRdb's copy holds only in-frame clones and misses some; the assay was immunoSEQ multiplex PCR. The table has 20,000 to 25,000 clones, 89% seen once; the top ten hold roughly 0.25%. Sample: CD4+ T cells from blood. The receptor source for this set is a human donor with classical Hodgkin lymphoma.

The chain joins TRBV9 to TRBJ1-4; D unresolved. This CDR3 spans 13 amino acids. CDR1 and CDR2 from the germline V gene are SGDLS and YYNGEE. Trimming removed 2 bases from V and 8 bases from J, with 10 bases in between. CDR3 in DNA: TGTGCCAGCAGCGTCGGAAACGCGGAAAAACTGTTTTTT. It codes for CASSVGNAEKLFF.

The J gene is TRBJ2-3, the V gene TRBV15; 7 nucleotides agree with TRBD2. V gave up 1 base and J gave up 5 bases; unmatched junction bases: 9. The CDR3 is 16 residues long. CDR1 is LNHNV and CDR2 is YYDKDF in the germline V gene (reference sequence). The CDR3 DNA reads TGTGCCACCAGCAGAGTAGCGGGCCTAATGGGAGATACGCAGTATTTT. It translates to CATSRVAGLMGDTQYF.

The chain uses TRBV28 and TRBJ2-7, with D uncertain. Germline V gives CDR1 MDHEN, CDR2 SYDVKM. Trimming cost V 1 base and J 2 bases, with 6 bases left between them. The CDR3 covers 13 residues. In DNA form, the CDR3 reads TGTGCCAGCAGTTTATTGGGAACCTACGAGCAGTACTTC. Amino acid sequence: CASSLLGTYEQYF. The variable domain in full, completed from reference TRBV28 and TRBJ2-7, reads DVKVTQSSRYLVKRTGEKVFLECVQDMDHENMFWYRQDPGLGLRLIYFSYDVKMKEKGDIPEGYSVSREKKERFSLILESASTNQTSMYLCASSLLGTYEQYFGPGTRLTVT.